This TCR beta chain was observed in a study of long-term antiretroviral therapy in people with HIV. CDR1 is SGHRS and CDR2 is YFSETQ in the germline V gene. The V segment lost 0 bases and the J segment 3 bases; nucleotides outside the gene matches: 15. The CDR3 sequence is 19 residues long. At the survey level, the v3.0 immunoSEQ assay was run. The repertoire was sequenced with immunoSEQ multiplex PCR; TCRdb's copy has only in-frame clones and lacks some. The sample has 7,300 or so clones, about 70% seen once. The specimen was unsorted PBMCs, collected about 0.9 years before starting antiretroviral therapy. The chain combines TRBV5-1 with TRBJ1-2, with 9 bases lining up with TRBD1. The receptor comes from a man aged 35 to 55 with HIV. Written as DNA, the CDR3 is TGCGCCAGCAGCTTGGGACCGGGACAGGGACCGCGTCCTTACTATGGCTACACCTTC. It is translated as CASSLGPGQGPRPYYGYTF.